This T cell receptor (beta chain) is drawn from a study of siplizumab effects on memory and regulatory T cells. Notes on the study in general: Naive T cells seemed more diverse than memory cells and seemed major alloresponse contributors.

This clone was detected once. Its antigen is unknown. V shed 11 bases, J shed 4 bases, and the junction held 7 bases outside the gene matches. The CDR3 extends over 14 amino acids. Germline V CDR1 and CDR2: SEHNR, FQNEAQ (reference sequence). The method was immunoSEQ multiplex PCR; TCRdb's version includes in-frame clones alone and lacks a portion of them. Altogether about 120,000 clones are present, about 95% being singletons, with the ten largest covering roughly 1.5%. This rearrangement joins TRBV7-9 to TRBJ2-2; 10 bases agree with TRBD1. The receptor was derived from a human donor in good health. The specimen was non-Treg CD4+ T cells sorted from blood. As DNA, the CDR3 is TGTGCCGCGCCCGGGACAGGGGTCACCGGGGAGCTGTTTTTT. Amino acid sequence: CAAPGTGVTGELFF.